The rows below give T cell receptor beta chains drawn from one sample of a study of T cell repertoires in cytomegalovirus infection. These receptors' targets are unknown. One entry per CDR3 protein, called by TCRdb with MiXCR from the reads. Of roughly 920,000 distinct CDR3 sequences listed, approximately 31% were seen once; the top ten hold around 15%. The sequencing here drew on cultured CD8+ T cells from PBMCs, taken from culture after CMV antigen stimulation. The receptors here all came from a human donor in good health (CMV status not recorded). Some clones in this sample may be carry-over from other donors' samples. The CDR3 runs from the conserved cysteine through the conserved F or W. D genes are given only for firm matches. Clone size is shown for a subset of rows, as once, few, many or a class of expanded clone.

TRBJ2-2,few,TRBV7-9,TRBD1,TGTGCCAGCAGCCCGACGAGGGGGCCCTACACCGGGGAGCTGTTTTTT,CASSPTRGPYTGELFF
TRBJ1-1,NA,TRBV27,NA,TGTGCCAGCAGTCCAGTCCCGGGGCAGACGAACACTGAAGCTTTCTTT,CASSPVPGQTNTEAFF
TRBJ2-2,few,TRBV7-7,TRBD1,TGTGCTAGCAGCCCATTTTTACGACAGGGCTACACCGGGGAGCTGTTTTTT,CASSPFLRQGYTGELFF
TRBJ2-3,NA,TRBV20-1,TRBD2,TGCAGTGCTAGAGATAGGTTAGCGGGGGGCCAGCGGAATACGCAGTATTTT,CSARDRLAGGQRNTQYF
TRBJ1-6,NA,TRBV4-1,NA,TGCGCCAGCAGCCAAGGGGGACACGCAAATTCACCCCTCCACTTT,CASSQGGHANSPLHF
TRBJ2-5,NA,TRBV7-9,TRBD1,TGTGCCAGCTGGGACAGAGCTCAAGAGACCCAGTACTTC,CASWDRAQETQYF
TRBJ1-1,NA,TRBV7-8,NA,TGTGCCTGCAGCTTAGAGGCAGGGAGGTGGACTGAAGCTTTCTTT,CACSLEAGRWTEAFF
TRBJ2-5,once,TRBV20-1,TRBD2,TGCAGTGCTAGAGATCCTCCCTCTAGCGGGGGGAAATTTGAGACCCAGTACTTC,CSARDPPSSGGKFETQYF
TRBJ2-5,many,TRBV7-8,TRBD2,TGTGCCAGCAGCTTAGAGGGGGGTAGCGGGGGGGCCCGGGAGACCCAGTACTTC,CASSLEGGSGGARETQYF
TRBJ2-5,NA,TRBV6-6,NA,TGTGCCAGCAGTTACGATTGGGCCGCTGGGCAGACCCAGTACTTC,CASSYDWAAGQTQYF
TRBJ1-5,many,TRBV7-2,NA,TGTGCCAGCAGCTTATTCAACCAGCCCCAGCATTTT,CASSLFNQPQHF
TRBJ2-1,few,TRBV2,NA,TGTGCCAGCAGGGGCGGTCGGGAGAATGAGCAGTTCTTC,CASRGGRENEQFF
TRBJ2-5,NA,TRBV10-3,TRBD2,TGTGCCATCAGTGACTCTGGAGGACTAGCGGGAAAAGAGACCCAGTACTTC,CAISDSGGLAGKETQYF
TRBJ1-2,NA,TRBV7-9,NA,TGTGCCAGCACCTTTGTGTTGGGGGAAAACTATGGCTACACCTTC,CASTFVLGENYGYTF
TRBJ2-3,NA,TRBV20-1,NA,TGCAGTGAAGGGGCCACAGATACGCAGTATTTT,CSEGATDTQYF
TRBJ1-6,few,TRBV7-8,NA,TGTGCCAGCAGCTTAGCAGGGCTTCACTCCTATAATTCACCCCTCCACTTT,CASSLAGLHSYNSPLHF
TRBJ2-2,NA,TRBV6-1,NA,TGTGCCAGCAGTGAAAGACAGACGAACACCGGGGAGCTGTTTTTT,CASSERQTNTGELFF
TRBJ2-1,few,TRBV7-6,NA,TGTGCCAGCAGCTTAGATTCGTTTGGACTCCCGCAGTTCTTC,CASSLDSFGLPQFF
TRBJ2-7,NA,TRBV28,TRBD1,TGTGCCAGCAGTTTTGAGGGACAGGTGTACGAGCAGTACTTC,CASSFEGQVYEQYF
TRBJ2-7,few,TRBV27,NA,TGTGCCAGCAGTTTATCCGGGACACCCTACGAGCAGTACTTC,CASSLSGTPYEQYF
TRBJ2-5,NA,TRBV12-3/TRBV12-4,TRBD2,TGTACCAGCAGCCCGGCGGTGTGCGGGGGTTGGGAGACCCAGTACTTC,CTSSPAVCGGWETQYF
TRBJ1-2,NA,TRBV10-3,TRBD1,TGTGCCATCAGTGAGTCAGGGGGCTGGGACCATGGCTACACCTTC,CAISESGGWDHGYTF
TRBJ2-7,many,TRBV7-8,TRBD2,TGTGCCAGCAGCACCCCCTTGACTAGCGGGGGGCACGAGCAGTACTTC,CASSTPLTSGGHEQYF
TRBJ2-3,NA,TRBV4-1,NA,TGCGCCAGCAGCCAAGCGGGTAGCGGAGACACAGATACGCAGTATTTT,CASSQAGSGDTDTQYF
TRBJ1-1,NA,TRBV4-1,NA,TGCGCCAGCAGCCCCAGGGATGGGAAGACTGAAGCTTTCTTT,CASSPRDGKTEAFF
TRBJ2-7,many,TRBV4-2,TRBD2,TGTGCCAGCAGCCAAGAACGGTCGAGCGGGGACTCCTACGAGCAGTACTTC,CASSQERSSGDSYEQYF
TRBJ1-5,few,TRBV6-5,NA,TGTGCCAGTCGGACCAGAGGCGGCAATCAGCCCCAGCATTTT,CASRTRGGNQPQHF
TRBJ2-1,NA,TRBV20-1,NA,TGCAGTGCTAGAAAGGCGGGACAGTACTACAATGAGCAGTTCTTC,CSARKAGQYYNEQFF
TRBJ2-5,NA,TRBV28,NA,TGTGCCAGCTCCTGGGAGGAGGTGCCAGAGGAGACCCAGTACTTC,CASSWEEVPEETQYF
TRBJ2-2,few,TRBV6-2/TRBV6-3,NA,TGTGCCAGCAGTTTTGACGGGGGGCCGGCCGGGGAGCTGTTTTTT,CASSFDGGPAGELFF